This T cell receptor beta chain is from a study of regulatory T cells in long-lasting Graves disease. Time point specified: persistent/refractory GD, antithyroid drugs over 5 years with positive TRAb. PBMC RNA served as the TCR library source. The authors diagnosed Graves' disease using American Thyroid Association guidelines. As for this clonotype: No antigen is known for it.

CDR3-region Arm-PCR and iRepertoire HTBI primers produced the TCR beta libraries. One entry per CDR3 protein, called by TCRdb with MiXCR from the multiplex PCR reads. There are more than 300,000 distinct CDR3 sequences in the sample; roughly a fifth occur only once, and less than 35% lies in the top ten. Study findings and constraints: Newly diagnosed disease favored TRBV20-1 and TRBJ2-1 over persistent disease.

This CDR3 contains 16 residues. V was pared by 0 bases and J by 0 bases, with 9 bases between. Germline V gene lookup returns CDR1 SGHAT and CDR2 FQNNGV. The sample here was peripheral blood mononuclear cells (PBMCs), taken when the disease was refractory, from a patient treated with antithyroid drugs. This sequence originates from a female donor with Graves disease. This chain links TRBV11-2 with TRBJ2-1; D remains unclear. The CDR3 loop is CASSLESNPSYNEQFF. The CDR3 coding sequence is TGTGCCAGCAGCTTAGAGTCTAACCCCTCCTACAATGAGCAGTTCTTC.